The entry that follows covers one TCR beta chain sequence. Its matching antigen is unknown. This entry comes from a study of CD8+ T cells in alopecia areata. Study summary: The percentage of affected scalp area served as the score of severity for treated patients.

Treatment specified: oral pan-JAK inhibitor, 5-10 mg twice daily. General study points: Tofacitinib significantly brought down scalp clonality and expanded CD8+ clones among top 100. On tofacitinib, scalp and blood still held many of the expanded lesional clones.

Trimming cost V 5 bases and J 2 bases, with 3 bases left between them. Germline V lookup: CDR1 GTSNPN, CDR2 SVGIG (reference sequence). CDR3 length equals 10 residues. In each case, RNA was isolated and then reverse transcribed into cDNA as the sequencing template. Measured with immunoSEQ multiplex PCR; TCRdb has only the in-frame clones, and not every one. The sample shows 150,000 to 200,000 clones, roughly 60% of them seen only once. This TCR derives from a human donor with alopecia areata. The sequenced sample was CD4+ T cells sorted from blood, obtained at week 24, from a patient treated with tofacitinib. The V and J genes are TRBV30 and TRBJ1-1; no definite D call. CDR3 sequence: CAWLNTEAFF. The CDR3, as DNA: TGTGCCTGGCTTAACACTGAAGCTTTCTTT.